This T cell receptor beta chain was documented in a study of T cell responses to AZD1222 COVID-19 vaccine. Here immunoSEQ multiplex PCR was the method, and the copy in TCRdb shows in-frame clones only, minus some. The table has 95,000 to 150,000 clones, 90% seen once. The CDR3 is 18 residues long. V lost 5 bases, J lost 4 bases, and 16 bases stayed unmatched. Germline lookup yields CDR1 SEHNR and CDR2 FQNEAQ (reference sequence). This receptor was taken from an adult in good health. The source was peripheral blood, collected on day 0 of MenACWY control vaccination. The rearrangement links TRBV7-9 to TRBJ2-3; 9 bases line up with TRBD2. The CDR3 reads CASSPHSIEGLAPDTQYF. CDR3 coding DNA: TGTGCCAGCAGCCCACATAGTATTGAGGGACTAGCCCCAGATACGCAGTATTTT.